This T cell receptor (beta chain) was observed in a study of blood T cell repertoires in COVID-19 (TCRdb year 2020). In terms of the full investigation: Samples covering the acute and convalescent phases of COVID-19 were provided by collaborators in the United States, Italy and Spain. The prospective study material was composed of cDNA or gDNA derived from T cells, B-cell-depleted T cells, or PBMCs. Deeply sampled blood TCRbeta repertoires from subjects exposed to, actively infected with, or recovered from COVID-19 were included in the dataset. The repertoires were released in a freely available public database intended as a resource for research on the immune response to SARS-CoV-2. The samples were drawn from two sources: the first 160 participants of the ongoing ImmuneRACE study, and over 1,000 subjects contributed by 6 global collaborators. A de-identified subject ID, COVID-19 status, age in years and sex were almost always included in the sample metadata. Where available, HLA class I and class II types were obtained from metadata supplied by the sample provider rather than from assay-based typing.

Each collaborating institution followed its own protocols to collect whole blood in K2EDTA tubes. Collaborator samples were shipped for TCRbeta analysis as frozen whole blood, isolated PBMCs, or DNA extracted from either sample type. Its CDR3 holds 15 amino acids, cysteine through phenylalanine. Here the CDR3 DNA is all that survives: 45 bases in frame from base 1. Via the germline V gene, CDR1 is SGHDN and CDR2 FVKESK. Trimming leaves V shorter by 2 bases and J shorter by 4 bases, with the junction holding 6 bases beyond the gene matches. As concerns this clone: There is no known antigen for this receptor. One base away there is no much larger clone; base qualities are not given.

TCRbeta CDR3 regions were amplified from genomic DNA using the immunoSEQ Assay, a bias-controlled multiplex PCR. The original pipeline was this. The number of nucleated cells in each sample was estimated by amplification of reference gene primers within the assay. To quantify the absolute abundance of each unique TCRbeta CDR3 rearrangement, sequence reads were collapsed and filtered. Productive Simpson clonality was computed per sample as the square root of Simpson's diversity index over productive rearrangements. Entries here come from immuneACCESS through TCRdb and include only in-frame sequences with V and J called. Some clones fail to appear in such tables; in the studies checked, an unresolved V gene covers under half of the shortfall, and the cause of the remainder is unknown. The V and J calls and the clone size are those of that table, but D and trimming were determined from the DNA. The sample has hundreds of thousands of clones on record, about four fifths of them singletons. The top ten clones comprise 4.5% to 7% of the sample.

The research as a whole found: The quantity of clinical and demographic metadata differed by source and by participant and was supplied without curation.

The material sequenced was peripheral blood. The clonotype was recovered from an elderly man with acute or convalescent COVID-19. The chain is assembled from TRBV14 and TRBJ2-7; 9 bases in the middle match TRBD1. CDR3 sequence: CASSQTETGGYEQYF. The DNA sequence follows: TGTGCCAGCAGCCAAACGGAGACAGGGGGGTACGAGCAGTACTTC.